The rows below give T cell receptor beta chains drawn from one sample of a study of vaccination effects on CD4 cells after COVID-19. Profiling relied on immunoSEQ multiplex PCR, and the TCRdb table lists in-frame clones only, not all of them. Here the sample spans approximately 19,000 clones, roughly four fifths being singletons. What these receptors recognize is not known. Sequencing used CD4+ T cells from PBMCs cultured with a peptide pool, obtained before COVID-19 vaccination. All receptors come from a human donor who had a prior SARS-CoV-2 infection. Each CDR3 is given with its conserved first and last residue. Each record gives: J gene, D gene, V gene, clone size, CDR3 protein, CDR3 DNA. The D gene is left open where the match is weak. The size of a clone is reported for some rows only, either as once, few or many, or as a class for expanded clones.

>TRBJ2-3|TRBD2|TRBV15|-
CATSARRGGPDTQYF
TGTGCCACCTCGGCTAGGCGGGGGGGCCCGGATACGCAGTATTTT
>TRBJ2-1|-|TRBV11-2|-
CASSRPWGEQFF
TGTGCCAGCAGCCGTCCATGGGGTGAGCAGTTCTTC
>TRBJ1-2|-|TRBV2|few
CASSGQAYGYTF
TGTGCCAGCAGTGGGCAGGCCTATGGCTACACCTTC
>TRBJ2-3|-|TRBV1|-
CTSALLPGAGIADTQYF
TGCACCAGCGCTCTTCTCCCCGGGGCGGGGATCGCAGATACGCAGTATTTT
>TRBJ2-3|-|TRBV7-9|few
CASSLMASADTQYF
TGTGCCAGCAGCCTGATGGCTTCGGCAGATACGCAGTATTTT
>TRBJ2-7|-|TRBV2|-
CASREDSYEQYF
TGTGCCAGCAGGGAGGACTCCTACGAGCAGTACTTC
>TRBJ1-6|-|TRBV30|-
CAWSPTEYNSPLHF
TGTGCCTGGAGCCCGACGGAGTATAATTCACCCCTCCACTTT
>TRBJ1-3|-|TRBV30|-
CAQQMQAGNTIYF
TGTGCCCAGCAAATGCAGGCCGGAAACACCATATATTTT
>TRBJ2-1|-|TRBV28|-
CASSLGGTASGEQFF
TGTGCCAGCAGTTTAGGGGGTACGGCCTCTGGTGAGCAGTTCTTC
>TRBJ2-7|TRBD1|TRBV15|-
CATSWGQGPYEQYF
TGTGCCACCAGCTGGGGACAGGGGCCCTACGAGCAGTACTTC
>TRBJ2-1|TRBD1|TRBV7-9|-
CASSLNRGQAQFF
TGTGCCAGCAGCTTGAATAGGGGGCAGGCGCAGTTCTTC
>TRBJ1-6|-|TRBV18|-
CASSPPPGRNSPLHF
TGTGCCAGCTCACCACCCCCCGGACGCAATTCACCCCTCCACTTT
>TRBJ1-1|-|TRBV15|-
CATSSIMPHENTEAFF
TGTGCCACCAGCAGTATTATGCCGCACGAGAACACTGAAGCTTTCTTT
>TRBJ2-1|-|TRBV6-5|-
CASSRTDYNEQFF
TGTGCCAGCAGCAGGACTGATTACAATGAGCAGTTCTTC
>TRBJ2-7|TRBD1|TRBV11-2|-
CASSSWTGGEQYF
TGTGCCAGCAGCTCGTGGACAGGGGGCGAGCAGTACTTC
>TRBJ1-1|-|TRBV7-9|-
CASSTRGGEGGAFF
TGTGCCAGCAGCACACGGGGAGGAGAAGGAGGCGCTTTCTTT
>TRBJ2-7|TRBD1|TRBV15|-
CATSRGGDRGREQYF
TGTGCCACCAGCAGAGGCGGTGACAGGGGGCGAGAGCAGTACTTC
>TRBJ1-4|-|TRBV7-3|-
CASSLRPNEKLFF
TGTGCCAGCAGCTTACGGCCGAATGAAAAACTGTTTTTT
>TRBJ2-7|-|TRBV18|-
CANSAWTSRYEQYF
TGTGCCAACTCGGCGTGGACTTCCCGCTACGAGCAGTACTTC
>TRBJ2-1|-|TRBV21-1|-
CASTPGRGLVLIF
TGTGCCAGCACCCCAGGGAGGGGACTAGTATTAATCTTC
>TRBJ2-6|-|TRBV6-9|-
CASPMFYILTASGANVLTF
TGTGCCAGTCCGATGTTTTACATCCTTACAGCCTCTGGGGCCAACGTCCTGACTTTC
>TRBJ1-1|-|TRBV12-3/TRBV12-4|few
CASSLGTEAFF
TGTGCCAGCAGTTTGGGCACTGAAGCTTTCTTT
>TRBJ2-3|-|TRBV11-2|-
CASSSSARGDTQYF
TGTGCCAGCAGCTCTAGCGCTCGCGGAGATACGCAGTATTTT
>TRBJ1-1|-|TRBV30|-
CAWIFRTEAFF
TGTGCCTGGATATTTCGGACTGAAGCTTTCTTT
>TRBJ2-3|TRBD2|TRBV6-2/TRBV6-3|-
CASSYSTLAGVADTQYF
TGTGCCAGCAGTTACTCCACTTTAGCGGGAGTTGCAGATACGCAGTATTTT
>TRBJ2-2|-|TRBV9|-
CASSPGPNTGELFF
TGTGCCAGCAGCCCGGGGCCGAACACCGGGGAGCTGTTTTTT
>TRBJ1-6|TRBD1|TRBV7-2|-
CASSSTGNNSPLHF
TGTGCCAGCAGCTCGACAGGGAATAATTCACCCCTCCACTTT